These 10 T cell receptor beta chains share one sample of origin, sequenced in a study of T cell responses to AZD1222 COVID-19 vaccine. Assay used: immunoSEQ multiplex PCR; TCRdb lists only in-frame clones, some missing. The repertoire has about 54,000 clones, about 86% of them found once; the top ten carry 10%. The source was peripheral blood, collected on day 0 of AZD1222 vaccination. The receptors derive from an adult in good health.

The rearrangement uses TRBV7-3 and TRBJ2-7, with 8 positions matching TRBD2. V lost 2 bases to trimming and J lost 7 bases; unmatched junction nucleotides: 7. The CDR3 covers 14 residues. Germline values: CDR1 SGHTA, CDR2 FQGTGA. CDR3 nucleotides: TGTGCCAGCAGCTTACCGGGGGGGTTGAGAGAGCAGTACTTC. This encodes CASSLPGGLREQYF.

This clone occurred once. The rearrangement joins TRBV24-1 to TRBJ1-2; D gene unclear. Trimming left V 4 bases short and J 8 bases short, with 10 bases between. Per the germline V gene, CDR1 is KGHDR and CDR2 is SFDVKD. The CDR3 totals 12 residues. CDR3 sequence: CATSEPSGGYTF. CDR3 nucleotides: TGTGCCACCAGTGAACCCTCCGGGGGCTACACCTTC.

The rearrangement links TRBV5-4 to TRBJ2-1; 11 bases agree with TRBD1. With V trimmed by 2 bases and J by 6 bases, 4 bases remained unmatched. This CDR3 contains 15 residues. The germline CDR1 and CDR2 sequences are SGHNT and YYREEE (reference sequence). The CDR3 DNA follows: TGTGCCAGCAGCTTCGGGACAGGGGGTTTCAATGAGCAGTTCTTC. Translated: CASSFGTGGFNEQFF.

The chain employs TRBV13 and TRBJ1-1; D unclear. V lost 2 bases, J lost 3 bases, and 10 bases lay in between. The CDR3 covers 14 residues. CDR1 and CDR2 from the germline V gene are PRHDT and FYEKMQ (reference sequence). The CDR3 bases are TGTGCCAGCAGCTTAAAGGGTGAGGACACTGAAGCTTTCTTT. This sequence encodes CASSLKGEDTEAFF.

V usage is TRBV7-2 and J usage is TRBJ1-3; D remains ambiguous. Germline V gene lookup returns CDR1 SGHTA and CDR2 FQGNSA. The CDR3 has 13 amino acids. The V end lost 4 bases, the J end lost 4 bases, and 8 bases lay between the germline ends. The CDR3 sequence: CASSSPPGNTIYF. The DNA for the CDR3 is TGTGCCAGCAGCTCCCCGCCAGGAAACACCATATATTTT.

This clone has only a few counts. V is TRBV4-2 and J is TRBJ1-6; TRBD1 is a possible D gene (6 bases). This CDR3 has 12 residues. Germline CDR1 and CDR2: LGHNA and YNFKEQ. The V and J ends lost 5 bases and 11 bases respectively, with 10 bases between them. The CDR3 loop reads CASSEGGTPLHF. As DNA, the CDR3 is TGTGCCAGCAGCGAAGGGGGGACACCCCTCCACTTT.

The J gene is TRBJ2-7, the V gene TRBV5-5; a possible D gene is TRBD2 (5 bases). Trimming stripped 1 base from V and 0 bases from J, with 8 bases between. The CDR3 spans 14 residues. Germline V lookup: CDR1 SGHKS, CDR2 YYEKEE (reference sequence). The CDR3: CASSLYGNSYEQYF. CDR3 DNA: TGTGCCAGCAGCTTGTACGGGAACTCCTACGAGCAGTACTTC.

In the case of this clone: The sample holds other DNA sequences that translate to the same CDR3. V gene TRBV7-9 combines with J gene TRBJ2-6; D unclear. Germline V gene sequence: CDR1 SEHNR, CDR2 FQNEAQ (reference sequence). V was pared by 1 base and J by 2 bases, with 6 bases between. The CDR3 length is 15 residues. CDR3 DNA: TGTGCCAGCAGCTTAGGTCAGGCTGGGGCCAACGTCCTGACTTTC. Translation gives CASSLGQAGANVLTF.

The rearrangement uses TRBV12-5 and TRBJ2-3, with D perhaps matching TRBD2 (7 bases). Per germline, CDR1 LGHNT and CDR2 FRNRAP. Trimming cost V 3 bases and J 4 bases, with 11 bases left between them. This CDR3 has 14 residues. In DNA, the CDR3 is TGTGCTAGTGGTTTAGGGGGGGCGGCAGATACGCAGTATTTT. Residues: CASGLGGAADTQYF.

This clone was found once. The genes are TRBV5-1 and TRBJ2-5; TRBD1 matches 7 bases. The CDR3 is 15 residues long. V lost 4 bases, J lost 4 bases, and 10 bases stayed unmatched. Germline lookup yields CDR1 SGHRS and CDR2 YFSETQ. The CDR3 region is CASSPRGQAIETQYF. The CDR3, as DNA: TGCGCCAGCAGCCCCCGAGGACAGGCCATAGAGACCCAGTACTTC.